Presented here are 5 T cell receptor beta chains from one specimen sequenced in a study of shared clonotypes between healthy human individuals. Assay: immunoSEQ multiplex PCR; the TCRdb copy retains only in-frame clones and omits some. The table records approximately 500,000 clones, almost 97% of them present only once. The sequenced sample consisted of naive CD4+ T cells sorted from blood. The subset denotes: CD45RA+ positively selected. Receptors originate from a woman younger than 45 in good health.

The V gene is TRBV27, the J gene TRBJ1-6; maybe TRBD1 (5 bases). Trimming took off 5 bases at V and 3 bases at J, with 11 bases between the two ends. This CDR3 contains 15 residues. In germline, CDR1 is MNHEY, CDR2 SMNVEV (reference sequence). The CDR3 loop reads CASSQGSHYNSPLHF. DNA of the CDR3: TGTGCCAGCAGTCAGGGAAGCCACTATAATTCACCCCTCCACTTT.

This clone came up once. The rearrangement joins TRBV11-2 to TRBJ2-1, with TRBD2 identical over 7 bases. The CDR3 is made up of 16 amino acids. The junction had 14 bases not matched to a gene; V was cut back by 4 bases and J by 8 bases. Germline V gene lookup returns CDR1 SGHAT and CDR2 FQNNGV. CDR3 residues: CASSSRRESSLYEQFF. For the CDR3, the DNA is TGTGCCAGCAGCTCTAGGCGGGAGAGTTCTCTCTATGAGCAGTTCTTC. Filled out from reference TRBV11-2 and TRBJ2-1, the complete variable domain reads EAGVAQSPRYKIIEKRQSVAFWCNPISGHATLYWYQQILGQGPKLLIQFQNNGVVDDSQLPKDRFSAERLKGVDSTLKIQPAKLEDSAVYLCASSSRRESSLYEQFFGPGTRLTVL.

This rearrangement joins TRBV30 to TRBJ2-2; TRBD2 matches 8 bases. Germline lookup yields CDR1 GTSNPN and CDR2 SVGIG (reference sequence). The CDR3 runs 15 residues. Trimming at V came to 4 bases and at J to 1 base, leaving 5 bases not matched to a gene. The DNA of the CDR3 is TGTGCCTGGATCGGGAGCGGGAGGAACACCGGGGAGCTGTTTTTT. This encodes CAWIGSGRNTGELFF. The full variable domain, its missing parts supplied by reference TRBV30 and TRBJ2-2, is SQTIHQWPATLVQPVGSPLSLECTVEGTSNPNLYWYRQAAGRGLQLLFYSVGIGQISSEVPQNLSASRPQDRQFILSSKKLLLSDSGFYLCAWIGSGRNTGELFFGEGSRLTVL.

The V gene is TRBV5-1, the J gene TRBJ2-3; 8 bases match TRBD1. Germline CDR1 and CDR2: SGHRS and YFSETQ. The CDR3 is 17 residues long. V lost 5 bases, J lost 2 bases, and 13 bases stayed unmatched. The CDR3 DNA reads TGCGCCAGCAGAGCAGGGGGCCCGTTTTTCCTCACAGATACGCAGTATTTT. Amino acid sequence: CASRAGGPFFLTDTQYF.

CDR3 nucleotide sequence: TGCGCCAGCAGTAGGACAGGGACTGAAAAACTGTTTTTT. Translation: CASSRTGTEKLFF. This chain connects TRBV4-1 to TRBJ1-4, with 8 bases lining up with TRBD1. The V gene's germline CDR1 is MGHRA and CDR2 YSYEKL. CDR3 size: 13 residues. With 6 bases clipped from V and 7 bases from J, the junction kept 4 bases outside the gene matches.